This T cell receptor beta chain was obtained from a study of OX40 agonist ivuxolimab in advanced cancers. Regarding the research as a whole: Ivuxolimab, which targeted the costimulatory receptor OX40 (CD134), was an agonistic, fully human IgG2 monoclonal antibody. Intravenous ivuxolimab was administered to patients every 2 weeks at six dose levels: 0.01, 0.1, 0.3, 1.5, 3 and 10 mg/kg. Of the roughly 54 patients in dose escalation, about 19 had hepatocellular carcinoma, approximately 15 had melanoma, 9 had renal cell carcinoma and 9 had head and neck cancer. In the dose-escalation cohort, over 65% of patients were male, and the mean age was approximately 60 years, with a range of roughly 20 to 79. Patients were allowed to have had prior anti-PD-1, anti-PD-L1 or anti-CTLA-4 therapy, and 40% to 45% of the dose-escalation patients had previously received checkpoint inhibitors. Partial responses occurred in three dose-escalation patients, of whom one had hepatocellular carcinoma and two had cutaneous melanoma. The point of sequencing TCRbeta in the periphery was to test whether ivuxolimab changed TCR sequence diversity and drove clonal T-cell expansion. The monotherapy dose-escalation portion (N = 52 patients) of the phase I ivuxolimab trial is reported in the paper.

This clone was seen a few times. Its antigen remains undetermined. No qualities accompany the bases; no much larger clone lies one base away. For sequencing of the TCRbeta CDR3 region, genomic DNA was extracted from the sorted cells. TCRbeta CDR3 regions were sequenced using the immunoSEQ Assay. This is the immuneACCESS table as TCRdb keeps it, with only in-frame sequences that have V and J called. A part of the clones is gone; compared with another copy, unresolved V genes explain less than half, and the rest is unexplained. Counted in this sample were tens of thousands of clones; more than 85% of them appeared once. The top ten constitute around 15% of the sample. CDR1 and CDR2 are drawn from the germline V gene: SGDLS, YYNGEE. From its cysteine to its phenylalanine, the CDR3 spans 16 amino acids. Of all the DNA, just the CDR3 is kept, 48 bases in frame from base 1. Trimming removed 3 bases from V and 4 bases from J, leaving 19 bases between the germline ends.

The investigation overall reported the following: In the 0.1-3.0 mg/kg groups, partial responders were among the patients with the lowest normalized peripheral clonal expansion, particularly in CD8+ T cells. Low levels of normalized T-cell clonal expansion were also seen in some patients who did not respond. After ivuxolimab, expanded clones were on average more numerous among CD8+ T cells than among CD4+ T cells. Which antigens the clonally expanded peripheral T cells were specific for was not determined. At doses from 0.1 to 3.0 mg/kg, clonal expansion was seen in both CD4+ and CD8+ blood T cells between baseline and week 6.

Patients with a history of autoimmune disease or receiving systemic immunosuppression were excluded from the trial. Peripheral blood for TCR sequencing was collected from all dose cohorts at baseline, on cycle 4 day 1, and on cycle 7 day 1. The samples were drawn from a first-in-human, open-label, multicenter phase I dose-escalation trial of ivuxolimab. Adults with locally advanced or metastatic melanoma, renal cell carcinoma, hepatocellular carcinoma or head and neck squamous cell carcinoma were enrolled in the trial. Before TCR sequencing, CD4+ T cells and CD8+ T cells from peripheral blood were sorted into separate populations.

This sample comprised CD4+ or CD8+ T cells sorted from blood, obtained in a trial of the OX40 agonist ivuxolimab. This chain is built from TRBV9 and TRBJ1-1, and the D gene may be TRBD1, 5 bases matching. The sequence derives from an adult with an advanced solid tumor such as melanoma, head and neck, liver or kidney cancer. The encoded CDR3 is CASSATTGGTPTEAFF. The base sequence is TGTGCCAGCAGCGCTACCACAGGAGGGACTCCCACTGAAGCTTTCTTT.